This T cell receptor beta chain is drawn from a study of blood T cells in healthy people across ages (dated by TCRdb to the mid-2010s). With respect to the entire study: Template switching captured roughly one uniquely barcoded TCR beta cDNA molecule per two T cells in model experiments. Using deep sequencing normalized with unique cDNA molecular identifiers, the study measured how TCR beta repertoire diversity changes with age. Donors were grouped into four age groups: young (average 16 years), middle-aged (39), aged (around 60) and long-lived (over 80). To avoid experimental bias, donors of different ages were spread randomly across the sequencing lanes. Using the same blood draw, the study looked at two additional independent replicas of 1 million unique cDNA reads for two donors, one aged 18 to 30 and the other aged 80 or older. General conclusions and limits of the study: Compared with the aged group, the long-lived group had more naive CD4+ T cells, fewer expanded clones and increased TCR diversity, suggesting age selection. The CMV infection status of donors was not known, potentially confounding age-related changes in expanded clonotypes. Observed TCR beta diversity per million T cells fell roughly linearly with age, and a significant reduction was already apparent by age about 36. Conclusive comparison of naive and antigen-experienced compartments was prevented by the profiling of bulk unsorted PBMCs. A strong correlation was found between observed TCR beta diversity and the percentage of naive T cells measured by flow cytometry. Estimates of total diversity based on one million sequenced T cells were regarded as lower bounds and as underestimates.

Donors were a few dozen systemically healthy Caucasian individuals from Russia aged roughly 6 to 95 years. Each donor gave about 10 milliliters of peripheral blood, drawn into EDTA-treated Vacutainer tubes. Ficoll-Paque density-gradient centrifugation was used to isolate PBMCs, with at least 7 million per sample. Trizol reagent was used to extract total RNA from the PBMCs, yielding at least 5 micrograms per sample. For every donor, an aliquot of PBMCs went through flow cytometry to measure the percentages of naive CD45RAhigh/CD27high T cells. To note about this clonotype: The clone's antigen remains unknown. Nothing much larger sits one base from this clone, and base qualities are not available.

The CDR3 numbers 16 residues from cysteine through phenylalanine. Only the CDR3 part of the read is kept: 48 bases, read in frame from the first base. CDR1 and CDR2 (MNHNS, SASEGT) derive from the germline V gene. The junction shows trimming of 7 bases on V and 2 bases on J, plus 20 bases between the germline ends. The library was produced with 5' RACE. Reads for this sample came from an Illumina HiSeq 2500. A second PCR of about 7 to 12 cycles was performed with a sample-barcoded 5' primer and a J-beta primer mix. A template-switch 5' adaptor carrying 12 random nucleotides introduced a unique molecular identifier onto each TCR beta cDNA molecule. At least 3 million CDR3-containing paired-end reads were obtained from each sample. First-strand cDNA synthesis was performed from all RNA using the Mint cDNA synthesis kit, with priming by a TRBC-specific oligonucleotide. Following uracil-DNA glycosylase treatment, a first 18-cycle PCR with universal primers M1SS and BC2_uni_R was performed on all cDNA. Per the original workflow: For normalization, 1 million high-quality reads were randomly selected from each sample, with every read carrying a distinct molecular identifier. Instead of being binned into consensus sequences, reads with shared molecular identifiers were discarded. MiTCR, run with a Q25 quality threshold and the strictest error-elimination algorithm, handled CDR3 identification, clonotype clustering and error correction. A nonparametric unseen species model with Euler transformation was used to estimate a lower bound on total TCR beta diversity. TCRdb reanalyzed the raw reads on its own, using fastp at Q25 for trimming and MiXCR for clone calling, and kept in-frame beta chains. Every entry covers one CDR3 protein and lists the most common genes and DNA from its rows. TCRdb, not the original authors, processed these V and J calls. The sample table lists approximately 800,000 distinct CDR3 sequences, more than 45% of them with a count of one. About 20% of the sample belongs to the ten largest clones.

The chain uses TRBV6-1 and TRBJ2-5, with the D call perhaps TRBD1 or TRBD2, each one matching 5 bases. The sample comprised blood. This TCR was recovered from a man in his thirties or forties in good health. This receptor has the CDR3 CASNLRGRGLQETQYF. DNA sequence: TGTGCCAGCAACCTTCGGGGTAGGGGATTACAAGAGACCCAGTACTTC.